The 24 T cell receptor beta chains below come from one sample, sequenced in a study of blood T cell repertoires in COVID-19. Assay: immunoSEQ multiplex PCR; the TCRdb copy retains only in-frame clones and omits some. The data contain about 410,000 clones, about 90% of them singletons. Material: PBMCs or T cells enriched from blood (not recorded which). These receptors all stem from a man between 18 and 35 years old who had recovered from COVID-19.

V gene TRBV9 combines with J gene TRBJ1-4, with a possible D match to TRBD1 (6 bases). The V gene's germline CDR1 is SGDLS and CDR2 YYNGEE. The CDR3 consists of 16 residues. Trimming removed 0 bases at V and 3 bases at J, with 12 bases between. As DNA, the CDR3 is TGTGCCAGCAGCGTAGTCCCCAGGGGCCCTAATGAAAAACTGTTTTTT. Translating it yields CASSVVPRGPNEKLFF.

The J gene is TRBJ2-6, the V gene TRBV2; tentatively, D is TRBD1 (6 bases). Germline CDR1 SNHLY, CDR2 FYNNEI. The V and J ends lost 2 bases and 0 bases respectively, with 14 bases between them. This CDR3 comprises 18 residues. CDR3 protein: CASSEPGTPFSGANVLTF. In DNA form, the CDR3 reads TGTGCCAGCAGTGAACCCGGGACACCGTTCTCTGGGGCCAACGTCCTGACTTTC.

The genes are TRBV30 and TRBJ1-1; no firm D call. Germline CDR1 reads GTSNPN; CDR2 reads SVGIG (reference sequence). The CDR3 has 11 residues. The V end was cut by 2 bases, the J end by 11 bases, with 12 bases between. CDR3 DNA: TGTGCCTGGAGTCACTTCTCGGGGGCTTTCTTT. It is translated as CAWSHFSGAFF.

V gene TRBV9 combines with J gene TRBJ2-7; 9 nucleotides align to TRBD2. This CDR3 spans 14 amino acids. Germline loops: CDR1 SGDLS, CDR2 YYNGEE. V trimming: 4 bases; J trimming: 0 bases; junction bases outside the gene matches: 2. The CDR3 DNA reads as TGTGCCAGCAGCCTAGCGGGAAGCTCCTACGAGCAGTACTTC. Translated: CASSLAGSSYEQYF.

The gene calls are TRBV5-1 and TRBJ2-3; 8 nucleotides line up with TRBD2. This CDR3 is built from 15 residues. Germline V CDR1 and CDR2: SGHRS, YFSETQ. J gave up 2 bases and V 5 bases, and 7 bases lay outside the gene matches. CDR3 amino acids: CASRGAGEYTDTQYF. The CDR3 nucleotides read TGCGCCAGCAGAGGAGCGGGAGAGTACACAGATACGCAGTATTTT.

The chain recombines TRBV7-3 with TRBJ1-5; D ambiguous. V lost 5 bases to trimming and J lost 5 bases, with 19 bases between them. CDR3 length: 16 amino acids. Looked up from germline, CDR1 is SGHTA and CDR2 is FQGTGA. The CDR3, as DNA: TGTGCCAGCAGCCAACCGAGGGTTCGGGATTATCAGCCCCAGCATTTT. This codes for CASSQPRVRDYQPQHF.

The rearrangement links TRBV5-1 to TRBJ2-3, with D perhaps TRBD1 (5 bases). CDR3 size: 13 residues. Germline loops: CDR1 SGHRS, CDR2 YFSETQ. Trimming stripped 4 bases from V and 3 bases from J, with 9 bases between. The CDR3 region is CASSPTETDTQYF. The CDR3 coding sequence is TGCGCCAGCAGCCCGACAGAAACAGATACGCAGTATTTT.

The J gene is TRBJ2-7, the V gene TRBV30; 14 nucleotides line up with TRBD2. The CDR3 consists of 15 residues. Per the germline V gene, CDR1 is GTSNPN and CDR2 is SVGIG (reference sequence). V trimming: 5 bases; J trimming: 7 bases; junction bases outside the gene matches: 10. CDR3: CAWEAGTSGSLEQYF. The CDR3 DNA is TGTGCCTGGGAGGCCGGGACTAGCGGGAGTTTGGAGCAGTACTTC.

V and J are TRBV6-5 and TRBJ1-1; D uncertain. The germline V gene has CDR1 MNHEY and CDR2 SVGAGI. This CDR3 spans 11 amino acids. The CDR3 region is CVVRGPAEAFF. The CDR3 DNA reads TGTGTTGTTCGAGGCCCGGCTGAAGCTTTCTTT.

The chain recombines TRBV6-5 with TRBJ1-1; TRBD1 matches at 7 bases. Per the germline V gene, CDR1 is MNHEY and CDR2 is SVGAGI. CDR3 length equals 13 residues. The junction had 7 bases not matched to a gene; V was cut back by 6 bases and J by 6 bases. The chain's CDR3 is CASRTTGVSEAFF. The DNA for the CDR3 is TGTGCCAGCAGGACCACAGGGGTTTCTGAAGCTTTCTTT.

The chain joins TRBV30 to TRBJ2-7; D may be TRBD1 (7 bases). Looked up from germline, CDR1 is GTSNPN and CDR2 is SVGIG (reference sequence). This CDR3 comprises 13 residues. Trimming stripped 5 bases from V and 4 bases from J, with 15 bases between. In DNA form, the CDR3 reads TGTGCCTGGGGGCGGGACAGCCCTTACGAGCAGTACTTC. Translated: CAWGRDSPYEQYF.

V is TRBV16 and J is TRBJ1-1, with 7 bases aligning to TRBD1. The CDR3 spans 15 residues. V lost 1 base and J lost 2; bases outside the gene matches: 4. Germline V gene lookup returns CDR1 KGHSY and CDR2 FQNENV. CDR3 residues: CASSQLTGTNTEAFF. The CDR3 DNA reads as TGTGCCAGCAGCCAATTGACAGGGACCAACACTGAAGCTTTCTTT.

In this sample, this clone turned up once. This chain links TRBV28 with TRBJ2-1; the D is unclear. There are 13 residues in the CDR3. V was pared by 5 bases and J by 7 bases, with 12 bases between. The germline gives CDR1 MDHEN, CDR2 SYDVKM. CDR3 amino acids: CASSGPPRNEQFF. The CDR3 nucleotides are TGTGCCAGCAGTGGTCCCCCGCGGAATGAGCAGTTCTTC.

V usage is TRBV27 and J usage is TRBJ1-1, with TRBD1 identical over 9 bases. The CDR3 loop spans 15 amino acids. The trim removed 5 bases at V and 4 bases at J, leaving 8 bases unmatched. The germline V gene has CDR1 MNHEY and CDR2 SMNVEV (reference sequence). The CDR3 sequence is CASSPDRDRATEAFF. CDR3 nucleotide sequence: TGTGCCAGCAGTCCGGACCGGGACAGGGCCACTGAAGCTTTCTTT.

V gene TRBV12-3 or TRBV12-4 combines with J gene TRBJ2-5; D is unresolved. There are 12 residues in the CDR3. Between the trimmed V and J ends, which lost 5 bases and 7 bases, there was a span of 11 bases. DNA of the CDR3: TGTGCCAGCAGTGCGGTGGGTGGGACCCAGTACTTC. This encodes CASSAVGGTQYF.

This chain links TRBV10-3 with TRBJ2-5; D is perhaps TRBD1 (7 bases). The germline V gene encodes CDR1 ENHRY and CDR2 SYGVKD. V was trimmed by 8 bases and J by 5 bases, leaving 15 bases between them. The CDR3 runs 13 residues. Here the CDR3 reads CAILAGGGETQYF. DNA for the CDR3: TGTGCCATCTTGGCAGGGGGAGGCGAGACCCAGTACTTC.

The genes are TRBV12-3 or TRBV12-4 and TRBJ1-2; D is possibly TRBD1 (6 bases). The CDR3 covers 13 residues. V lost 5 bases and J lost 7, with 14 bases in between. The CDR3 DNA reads TGTGCCAGCAGTGCGGGCAGGGGCCTTGGCTACACCTTC. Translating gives CASSAGRGLGYTF.

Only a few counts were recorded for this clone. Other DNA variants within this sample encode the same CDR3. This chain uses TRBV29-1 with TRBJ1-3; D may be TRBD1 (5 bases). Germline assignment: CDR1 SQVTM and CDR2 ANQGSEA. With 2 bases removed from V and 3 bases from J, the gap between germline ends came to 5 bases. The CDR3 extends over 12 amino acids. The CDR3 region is CSVEQGGNTIYF. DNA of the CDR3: TGCAGCGTTGAACAGGGTGGAAACACCATATATTTT.

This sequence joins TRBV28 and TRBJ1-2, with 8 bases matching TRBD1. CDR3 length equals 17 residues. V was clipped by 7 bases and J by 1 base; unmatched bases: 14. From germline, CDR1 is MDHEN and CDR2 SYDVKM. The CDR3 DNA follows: TGTGCCAGCACTATACTCCGGGGACAGGTAGTTAACTATGGCTACACCTTC. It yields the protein CASTILRGQVVNYGYTF.

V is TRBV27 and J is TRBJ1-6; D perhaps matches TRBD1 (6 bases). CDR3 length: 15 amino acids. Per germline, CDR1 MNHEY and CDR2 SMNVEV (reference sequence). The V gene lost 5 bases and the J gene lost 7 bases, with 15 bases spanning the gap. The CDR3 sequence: CASSQPGARNSPLHF. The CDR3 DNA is TGTGCCAGCAGTCAACCAGGGGCAAGGAATTCACCCCTCCACTTT.

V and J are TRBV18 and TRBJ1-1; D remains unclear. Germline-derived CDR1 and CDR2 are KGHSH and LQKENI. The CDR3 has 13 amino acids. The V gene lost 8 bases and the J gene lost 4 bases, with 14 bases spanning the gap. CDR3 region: CASQGYPGTEAFF. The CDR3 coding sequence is TGTGCCAGCCAAGGCTACCCGGGCACTGAAGCTTTCTTT.

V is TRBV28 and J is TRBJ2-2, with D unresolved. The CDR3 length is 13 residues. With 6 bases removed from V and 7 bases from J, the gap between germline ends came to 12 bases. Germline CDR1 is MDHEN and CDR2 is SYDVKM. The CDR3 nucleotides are TGTGCCAGCAGCTATAAGTACTTCGGGGAGCTGTTTTTT. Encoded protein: CASSYKYFGELFF.

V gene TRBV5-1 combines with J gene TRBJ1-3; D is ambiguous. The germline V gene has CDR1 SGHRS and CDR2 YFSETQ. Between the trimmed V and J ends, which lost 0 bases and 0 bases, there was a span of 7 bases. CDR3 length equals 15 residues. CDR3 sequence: CASSLDVVSGNTIYF. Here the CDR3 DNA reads TGCGCCAGCAGCTTGGATGTCGTCTCTGGAAACACCATATATTTT.

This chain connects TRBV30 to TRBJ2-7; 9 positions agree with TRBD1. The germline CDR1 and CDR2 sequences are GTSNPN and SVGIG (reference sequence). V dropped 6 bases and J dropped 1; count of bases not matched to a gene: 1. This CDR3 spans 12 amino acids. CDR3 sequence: CACGQGSYEQYF. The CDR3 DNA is TGTGCCTGCGGACAGGGGTCCTACGAGCAGTACTTC.